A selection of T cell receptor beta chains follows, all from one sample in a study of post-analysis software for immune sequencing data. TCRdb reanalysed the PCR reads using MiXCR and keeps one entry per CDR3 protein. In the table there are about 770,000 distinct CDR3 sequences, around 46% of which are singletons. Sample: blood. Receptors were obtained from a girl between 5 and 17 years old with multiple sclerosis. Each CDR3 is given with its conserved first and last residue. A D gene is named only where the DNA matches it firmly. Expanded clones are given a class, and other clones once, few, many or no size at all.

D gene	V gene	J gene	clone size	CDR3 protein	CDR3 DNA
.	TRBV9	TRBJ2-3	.	CASSGTGDGLAIHTQYF	TGTGCCAGCAGCGGAACAGGGGATGGGCTAGCGATACATACGCAGTATTTT
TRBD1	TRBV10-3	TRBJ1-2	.	CAISGGQGAGYGYTF	TGTGCCATCAGTGGGGGACAGGGGGCGGGCTATGGCTACACCTTC
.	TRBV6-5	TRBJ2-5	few	CASSYGQIAAETQYF	TGTGCCAGCAGTTACGGCCAAATAGCAGCTGAGACCCAGTACTTC
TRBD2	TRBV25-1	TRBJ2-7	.	CASQTSAYEQYF	TGTGCCAGCCAGACTAGCGCCTACGAGCAGTACTTC
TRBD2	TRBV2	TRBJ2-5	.	CASSAGGARGTQYF	TGTGCCAGCAGTGCGGGAGGCGCAAGGGGGACCCAGTACTTC
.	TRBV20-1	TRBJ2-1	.	CSVTGGGNEQFF	TGCAGCGTGACCGGCGGAGGCAATGAGCAGTTCTTC
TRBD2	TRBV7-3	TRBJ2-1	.	CASSPDQREGLGINNEQFF	TGTGCCAGCAGCCCAGACCAGCGGGAGGGCCTAGGTATCAACAATGAGCAGTTCTTC
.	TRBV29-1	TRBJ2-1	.	CSVNLGYGRSYNEQFF	TGCAGCGTTAATTTGGGGTACGGGCGCTCCTACAATGAGCAGTTCTTC
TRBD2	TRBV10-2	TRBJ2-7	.	CASRTSGYPYEQYF	TGCGCCAGCCGGACTAGCGGATATCCATACGAGCAGTACTTC
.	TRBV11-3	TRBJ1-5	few	CASSLITMTEQPQHF	TGTGCCAGCAGCTTAATTACCATGACAGAACAGCCCCAGCATTTT
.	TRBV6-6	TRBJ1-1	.	CASSYWQGNTEAFF	TGTGCCAGCAGTTATTGGCAGGGGAACACTGAAGCTTTCTTT
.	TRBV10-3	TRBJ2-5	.	CAISGNPGRIQETQYF	TGTGCCATCAGTGGAAATCCGGGACGCATCCAAGAGACCCAGTACTTC
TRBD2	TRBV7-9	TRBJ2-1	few	CASSLGPHSTSGMWQFF	TGTGCCAGCAGCTTAGGCCCCCACTCGACTAGCGGGATGTGGCAGTTCTTC
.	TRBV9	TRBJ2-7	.	CASSDKKDGTYEQYF	TGTGCCAGCAGCGATAAAAAGGACGGGACCTACGAGCAGTACTTC
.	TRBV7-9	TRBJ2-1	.	CASSYPTRYNEQFF	TGTGCCAGCAGCTATCCGACTAGGTACAATGAGCAGTTCTTC
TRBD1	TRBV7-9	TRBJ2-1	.	CASSFLTGGAPQKEQFF	TGTGCCAGCAGCTTCCTTACAGGGGGCGCCCCTCAAAAAGAGCAGTTCTTC
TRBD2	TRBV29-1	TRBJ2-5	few	CSVDSSSGIGETQYF	TGCAGCGTTGATTCGAGTAGCGGGATCGGAGAGACCCAGTACTTC
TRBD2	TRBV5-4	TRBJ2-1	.	CASRPASGSDEQFF	TGTGCCAGCAGGCCCGCTAGCGGGAGTGATGAGCAGTTCTTC
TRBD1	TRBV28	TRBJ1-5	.	CASTRQGINQPQHF	TGTGCCAGCACCCGACAGGGGATCAATCAGCCCCAGCATTTT
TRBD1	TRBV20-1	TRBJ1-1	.	CSARTGREEAFF	TGCAGTGCTAGGACAGGGAGGGAGGAAGCTTTCTTT
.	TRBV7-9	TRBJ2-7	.	CASSSGTDSYEQYF	TGTGCCAGCAGTTCTGGGACTGACTCCTACGAGCAGTACTTC
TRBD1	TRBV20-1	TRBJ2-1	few	CSATRQGSYNEQFF	TGCAGTGCTACCCGACAGGGGTCCTACAATGAGCAGTTCTTC
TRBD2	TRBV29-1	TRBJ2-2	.	CSVLRAGGPGTGELFF	TGCAGCGTCCTTCGGGCGGGAGGGCCGGGCACCGGGGAGCTGTTTTTT
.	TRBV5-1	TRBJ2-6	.	CVSSVAGNSGANVLTF	TGCGTCAGCAGCGTGGCCGGGAACTCTGGGGCCAACGTCCTGACTTTC
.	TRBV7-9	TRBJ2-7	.	CASSGGIEQYF	TGTGCCAGCAGCGGTGGTATAGAGCAGTACTTC
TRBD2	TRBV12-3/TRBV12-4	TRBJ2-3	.	CASSRGSLDTQYF	TGTGCCAGCAGTCGCGGGAGTTTGGATACGCAGTATTTT
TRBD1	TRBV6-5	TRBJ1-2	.	CASSSTGTLPPSYGYTF	TGTGCCAGCAGTTCGACAGGGACCCTACCTCCATCCTATGGCTACACCTTC
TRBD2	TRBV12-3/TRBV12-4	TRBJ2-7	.	CASRGGRVNEQYF	TGTGCCAGCAGAGGCGGGAGAGTGAACGAGCAGTACTTC
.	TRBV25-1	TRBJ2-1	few	CASSELKRAKDNEQFF	TGTGCCAGCAGTGAATTAAAGCGGGCCAAGGACAATGAGCAGTTCTTC
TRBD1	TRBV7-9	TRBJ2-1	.	CASSYGQGEQFF	TGTGCCAGCAGCTACGGACAGGGGGAGCAGTTCTTC
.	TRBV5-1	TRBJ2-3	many	CASRLLTSTDTQYF	TGCGCCAGCAGATTACTGACAAGCACAGATACGCAGTATTTT
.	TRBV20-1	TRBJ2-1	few	CSASHDRQLYNEQFF	TGCAGTGCTAGTCACGACAGGCAACTTTACAATGAGCAGTTCTTC
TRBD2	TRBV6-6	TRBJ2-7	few	CASTTSATYEQYF	TGTGCCAGCACGACTAGCGCTACCTACGAGCAGTACTTC
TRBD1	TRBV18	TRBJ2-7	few	CASSPPPGTGGSISSYEQYF	TGTGCCAGCTCACCACCGCCAGGGACAGGGGGAAGTATAAGCTCCTACGAGCAGTACTTC
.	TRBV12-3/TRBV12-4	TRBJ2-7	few	CASSFTGVSYEQYF	TGTGCCAGCAGTTTTACGGGGGTCTCCTACGAGCAGTACTTC
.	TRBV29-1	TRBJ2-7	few	CSVGTYEQYF	TGCAGCGTTGGGACCTACGAGCAGTACTTC
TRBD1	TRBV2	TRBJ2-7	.	CASSVGPGDRKAEQYF	TGTGCCAGCAGTGTAGGACCGGGGGACAGGAAGGCCGAGCAGTACTTC
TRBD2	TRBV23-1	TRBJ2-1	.	CASSQTLAGHSYEQFF	TGCGCCAGCAGTCAAACCCTAGCGGGACACTCCTACGAGCAGTTCTTC
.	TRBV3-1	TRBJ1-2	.	CASSQGRSYGYTF	TGTGCCAGCAGCCAGGGGCGTAGCTATGGCTACACCTTC
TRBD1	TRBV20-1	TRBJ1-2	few	CSARAPDRDDRYTF	TGCAGTGCTAGAGCCCCGGACAGGGATGATCGCTACACCTTC
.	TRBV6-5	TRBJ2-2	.	CASSPLGARELFF	TGTGCCAGCAGCCCCCTGGGGGCACGGGAGCTGTTTTTT
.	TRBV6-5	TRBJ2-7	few	CASSYTGPPAEGDEQYF	TGTGCCAGCAGTTACACCGGACCCCCGGCTGAGGGAGACGAGCAGTACTTC
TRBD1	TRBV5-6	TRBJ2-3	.	CASSWGTGGPINTDTQYF	TGTGCCAGCAGCTGGGGGACAGGGGGCCCAATTAACACAGATACGCAGTATTTT
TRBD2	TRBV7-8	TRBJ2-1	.	CASSLVLLAGDPRNEQFF	TGTGCCAGCAGCTTAGTTTTACTAGCGGGAGACCCCCGCAATGAGCAGTTCTTC
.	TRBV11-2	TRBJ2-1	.	CASGAHRTAYNEQFF	TGTGCCAGCGGGGCCCACCGGACGGCGTACAATGAGCAGTTCTTC
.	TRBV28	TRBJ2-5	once	CASSLERNPERETQYF	TGTGCCAGCAGTTTGGAGCGGAACCCAGAGCGGGAGACCCAGTACTTC
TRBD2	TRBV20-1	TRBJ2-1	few	CSASAGRGRNEQFF	TGCAGTGCTAGTGCCGGGAGGGGACGCAATGAGCAGTTCTTC
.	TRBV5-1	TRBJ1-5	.	CASSPLDSFNQPQHF	TGCGCCAGCAGCCCATTAGACAGTTTCAATCAGCCCCAGCATTTT
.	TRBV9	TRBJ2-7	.	CASSVGGARDEQYF	TGTGCCAGCAGCGTTGGAGGGGCTAGGGACGAGCAGTACTTC
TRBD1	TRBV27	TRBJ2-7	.	CASSRSLTGSHEQYF	TGTGCCAGCAGCCGATCTTTGACAGGGTCCCACGAGCAGTACTTC